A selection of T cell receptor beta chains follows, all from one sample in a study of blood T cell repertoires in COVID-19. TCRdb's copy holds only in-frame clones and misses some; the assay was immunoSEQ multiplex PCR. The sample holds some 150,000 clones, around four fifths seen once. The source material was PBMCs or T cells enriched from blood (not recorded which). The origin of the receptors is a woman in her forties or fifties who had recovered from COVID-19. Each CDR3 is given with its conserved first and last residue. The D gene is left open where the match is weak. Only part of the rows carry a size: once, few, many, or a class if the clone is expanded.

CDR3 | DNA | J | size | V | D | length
CASSNSFRDREPYNEQFF | TGTGCCAGTAGTAATAGCTTCAGGGACAGGGAACCCTACAATGAGCAGTTCTTC | TRBJ2-1 | once | TRBV19 | TRBD1 | 18
CASSLALQGNGETQYF | TGTGCCAGCAGCTTAGCGCTACAGGGAAATGGAGAGACCCAGTACTTC | TRBJ2-5 | once | TRBV7-2 | . | 16
CASSQDPGGSGNTIYF | TGCGCCAGCAGCCAAGATCCGGGGGGCTCTGGAAACACCATATATTTT | TRBJ1-3 | once | TRBV4-3 | . | 16
CASSISGAEAFF | TGTGCCAGTAGTATATCGGGGGCTGAAGCTTTCTTT | TRBJ1-1 | . | TRBV19 | . | 12
CASSPGTSEFF | TGTGCCAGCAGCCCAGGGACTAGCGAGTTCTTC | TRBJ2-1 | once | TRBV14 | TRBD2 | 11
CASSQVRGQGNQPQHF | TGCGCCAGCAGCCAAGTCCGGGGACAGGGAAATCAGCCCCAGCATTTT | TRBJ1-5 | . | TRBV4-1 | TRBD1 | 16
CASSIPSGGDYGYTF | TGTGCCAGTAGTATACCTTCGGGGGGGGACTATGGCTACACCTTC | TRBJ1-2 | once | TRBV19 | . | 15
CASSFSGTGVETQYF | TGCGCCAGCAGCTTCTCCGGGACAGGGGTGGAGACCCAGTACTTC | TRBJ2-5 | . | TRBV5-1 | TRBD1 | 15
CASSFRARGALDTQYF | TGTGCCAGCAGTTTTCGGGCGCGGGGGGCGTTAGATACGCAGTATTTT | TRBJ2-3 | . | TRBV28 | TRBD2 | 16
CASSFSTRGYGYTF | TGTGCCAGCAGTTTTTCCACAAGAGGTTATGGCTACACCTTC | TRBJ1-2 | . | TRBV27 | . | 14
CASSGQGNTEAFF | TGTGCCAGCAGCGGACAGGGGAACACTGAAGCTTTCTTT | TRBJ1-1 | . | TRBV2 | TRBD1 | 13
CASSPGGAGEQFF | TGTGCCAGCAGCCCGGGGGGCGCCGGTGAGCAGTTCTTC | TRBJ2-1 | . | TRBV7-2 | . | 13
CAISEHGQGAPLHF | TGTGCCATCAGTGAGCACGGTCAAGGGGCACCCCTCCACTTT | TRBJ1-6 | . | TRBV10-3 | . | 14
CASSIGSRAEQPQHF | TGTGCCAGTAGTATAGGGAGCAGGGCGGAACAGCCCCAGCATTTT | TRBJ1-5 | . | TRBV19 | . | 15
CSVWEWMNTEAFF | TGCAGCGTTTGGGAGTGGATGAACACTGAAGCTTTCTTT | TRBJ1-1 | . | TRBV29-1 | . | 13
CASSERREGNEKLFF | TGCGCCAGCAGTGAACGCAGGGAGGGGAATGAAAAACTGTTTTTT | TRBJ1-4 | . | TRBV10-1 | . | 15
CASSRRTGGRETQYF | TGTGCCAGCAGCAGACGGACAGGGGGCCGGGAGACCCAGTACTTC | TRBJ2-5 | once | TRBV21-1 | . | 15
CASSFEAAEAFF | TGTGCCAGCAGCTTTGAGGCAGCCGAAGCTTTCTTT | TRBJ1-1 | . | TRBV11-2 | . | 12
CASSKGQFHEAFF | TGTGCCAGTAGCAAGGGACAGTTCCATGAAGCTTTCTTT | TRBJ1-1 | . | TRBV19 | TRBD1 | 13
CASSLSSGVSQPQHF | TGTGCCAGCAGTTTATCCTCAGGGGTTAGTCAGCCCCAGCATTTT | TRBJ1-5 | . | TRBV27 | . | 15
CASSYSSGGASDTQYF | TGTGCCAGCAGTTACTCGAGCGGGGGGGCATCGGATACGCAGTATTTT | TRBJ2-3 | . | TRBV6-5 | TRBD2 | 16
CAWRPAGNTEAFF | TGTGCCTGGCGCCCCGCGGGGAACACTGAAGCTTTCTTT | TRBJ1-1 | . | TRBV30 | . | 13
CASSQDVNRINYGYTF | TGCGCCAGCAGCCAAGATGTTAACAGGATCAACTATGGCTACACCTTC | TRBJ1-2 | . | TRBV4-1 | . | 16
CASSSLTGTQTTDTQYF | TGTGCCAGCAGCTCACTTACCGGGACTCAGACCACAGATACGCAGTATTTT | TRBJ2-3 | . | TRBV7-9 | . | 17
CASSQDEQVTYNEQFF | TGTGCCAGCAGCCAAGATGAGCAGGTTACCTACAATGAGCAGTTCTTC | TRBJ2-1 | . | TRBV3-1/TRBV3-2 | . | 16
CASSLAVNTRQNTEAFF | TGCGCCAGCAGCCTGGCGGTCAACACGAGACAGAACACTGAAGCTTTCTTT | TRBJ1-1 | . | TRBV5-1 | . | 17
CASSLGGSNSMEAFF | TGTGCCAGCAGCTTAGGGGGCTCGAACTCCATGGAAGCTTTCTTT | TRBJ1-1 | . | TRBV7-9 | . | 15
CASREQGGNYGYTF | TGTGCCAGCAGGGAACAGGGTGGAAACTATGGCTACACCTTC | TRBJ1-2 | many | TRBV28 | . | 14
CASSRGMSSGNTIYF | TGTGCCAGCAGTAGAGGGATGAGCTCTGGAAACACCATATATTTT | TRBJ1-3 | . | TRBV6-5 | . | 15
CASSYSKEIAFF | TGTGCCAGCAGTTACTCGAAAGAGATAGCTTTCTTT | TRBJ1-1 | once | TRBV6-5 | . | 12
CASSRGGRSNEKLFF | TGTGCCAGCAGCAGAGGGGGCCGGAGTAATGAAAAACTGTTTTTT | TRBJ1-4 | few | TRBV11-3 | TRBD1 | 15
CAWGRPTGEWGEAFF | TGTGCCTGGGGTCGACCCACAGGGGAATGGGGTGAAGCTTTCTTT | TRBJ1-1 | . | TRBV30 | TRBD1 | 15
CASSFPGQGYTDTQYF | TGTGCCAGCAGCTTCCCGGGACAGGGGTACACAGATACGCAGTATTTT | TRBJ2-3 | . | TRBV7-9 | TRBD1 | 16
CASSPYSATGELFF | TGTGCCAGCTCACCTTACAGTGCCACCGGGGAGCTGTTTTTT | TRBJ2-2 | . | TRBV18 | . | 14
CATSDPGTGHNEQFF | TGTGCCACCAGTGATCCAGGGACAGGGCACAATGAGCAGTTCTTC | TRBJ2-1 | . | TRBV24-1 | TRBD1 | 15
CATSREATSGREADTQYF | TGTGCCACCAGCAGAGAGGCGACTAGCGGGAGGGAAGCAGATACGCAGTATTTT | TRBJ2-3 | . | TRBV15 | TRBD2 | 18
CASSYLQDKAKNIQYF | TGTGCCAGCAGTTACCTCCAGGATAAAGCCAAAAACATTCAGTACTTC | TRBJ2-4 | . | TRBV6-5 | . | 16
CASGEQGGGNQPQHF | TGTGCTAGTGGAGAACAGGGGGGCGGCAATCAGCCCCAGCATTTT | TRBJ1-5 | . | TRBV12-5 | TRBD1 | 15
CASSLRLAGGPIATQYF | TGTGCCAGCAGCCTCCGACTAGCGGGAGGGCCAATTGCGACCCAGTACTTC | TRBJ2-5 | . | TRBV4-2 | TRBD2 | 17
CASSVVAGANTGELFF | TGTGCCAGTAGTGTGGTAGCGGGGGCGAACACCGGGGAGCTGTTTTTT | TRBJ2-2 | . | TRBV19 | TRBD2 | 16
CASSPLGAGANVLTF | TGTGCCAGCAGCCCCCTCGGGGCTGGGGCCAACGTCCTGACTTTC | TRBJ2-6 | few | TRBV7-7 | . | 15
CASSTGTANTGELFF | TGTGCCAGTAGTACGGGAACAGCCAACACCGGGGAGCTGTTTTTT | TRBJ2-2 | . | TRBV19 | . | 15
CASSVQGGQETQYF | TGTGCCAGCAGCGTTCAGGGGGGCCAAGAGACCCAGTACTTC | TRBJ2-5 | . | TRBV7-3 | . | 14
CASSPGSITDTQYF | TGTGCCAGTAGTCCAGGTTCAATAACAGATACGCAGTATTTT | TRBJ2-3 | . | TRBV19 | . | 14
CATSDYLGRESSYNEQFF | TGTGCCACCAGTGATTACCTGGGACGGGAGAGCTCCTACAATGAGCAGTTCTTC | TRBJ2-1 | . | TRBV24-1 | . | 18
CASSLELGGYTF | TGTGCCAGCAGTTTAGAGCTTGGTGGCTACACCTTC | TRBJ1-2 | . | TRBV12-3/TRBV12-4 | . | 12
CATSGRGYEQFF | TGTGCCACCAGTGGAAGGGGCTATGAGCAGTTCTTC | TRBJ2-1 | . | TRBV24-1 | . | 12
CASGRDRGRQPQHF | TGTGCCAGCGGCCGGGACAGGGGAAGACAGCCCCAGCATTTT | TRBJ1-5 | . | TRBV2 | TRBD1 | 14
CASGSQGGYSPLHF | TGTGCCAGTGGCTCACAGGGTGGATATTCACCCCTCCACTTT | TRBJ1-6 | few | TRBV19 | . | 14
CASSLLGIEAFF | TGTGCCAGCAGCTTGCTCGGGATTGAAGCTTTCTTT | TRBJ1-1 | . | TRBV5-5 | . | 12
CASSFGQGGGNTIYF | TGTGCCAGCAGCTTTGGTCAGGGGGGAGGAAACACCATATATTTT | TRBJ1-3 | once | TRBV7-9 | TRBD1 | 15
CASSLESQRYNSPLHF | TGCGCCAGCAGCTTGGAATCCCAGCGATATAATTCACCCCTCCACTTT | TRBJ1-6 | . | TRBV5-1 | . | 16
CATSDLPEDTQYF | TGTGCCACCAGTGATTTGCCAGAAGATACGCAGTATTTT | TRBJ2-3 | . | TRBV24-1 | . | 13
CAWAGDLGDTQYF | TGTGCCTGGGCGGGGGACCTAGGGGATACGCAGTATTTT | TRBJ2-3 | . | TRBV30 | TRBD2 | 13
CASSLRGQGRVGDQPQHF | TGTGCCAGCAGCCTCCGGGGACAGGGGCGAGTTGGGGATCAGCCCCAGCATTTT | TRBJ1-5 | . | TRBV3-1/TRBV3-2 | TRBD1 | 18
CASSATVMNTEAFF | TGTGCCAGCAGCGCTACAGTGATGAACACTGAAGCTTTCTTT | TRBJ1-1 | . | TRBV9 | . | 14
CASRRERANTGELFF | TGTGCCAGCCGTAGAGAGAGGGCGAACACCGGGGAGCTGTTTTTT | TRBJ2-2 | . | TRBV11-2 | . | 15
CASSVGFGQGGYGYTF | TGTGCCAGCAGTGTTGGGTTCGGACAGGGCGGCTATGGCTACACCTTC | TRBJ1-2 | once | TRBV2 | TRBD1 | 16